This T cell receptor beta chain was sequenced during a study of T cells in Graves' hyperthyroidism and ophthalmopathy. Turning to the study itself: The authors collected peripheral blood at initial diagnosis, before any treatment. Study conclusions and caveats: Patients with ophthalmopathy were separated from those with stable hyperthyroidism by a 13 V-J model. The model predicted ophthalmopathy a median around 6 months before onset.

Patients were aged 18 to 65, had disease duration under 2 months, and had newly diagnosed hyperthyroidism. This clonotype was counted at least ten times. The antigen remains unidentified. Amplification of TCR beta CDR3 regions was performed using RNA transcripts as template. HTBI primers were the set used in a first-round RT-PCR of the TCR CDR3. In TCRdb, the multiplex PCR reads were re-called with MiXCR into one record per CDR3 protein. The sample carries 300,000 to 400,000 distinct CDR3 sequences, about 18% recorded once. The germline gives CDR1 SNHLY, CDR2 FYNNEI. The CDR3 totals 13 residues. The V end was cut by 7 bases, the J end by 4 bases, with 13 bases between.

The chain combines TRBV2 with TRBJ1-1; D gene uncertain. Sequencing was carried out using blood. The source is a woman aged 45-65 years with Graves' hyperthyroidism. CDR3: CASKREVGTEAFF. CDR3 in DNA: TGTGCCAGCAAGAGGGAGGTGGGCACTGAAGCTTTCTTT.